These T cell receptor beta chains were read from a single sample in a study of CD8+CD57+ T cells in acquired aplastic anemia. TCRdb recomputed calls from the reads with MiXCR, one row per CDR3 protein. The data show 150,000 to 200,000 distinct CDR3 sequences, 48% seen once. Source material: sorted CD4+, CD8+, or CD8+CD57+ T cells (not recorded which) from PBMCs. The source is a human donor with aplastic anemia. Both conserved end residues are part of each CDR3. The D gene is left open where the match is weak. Clone sizes are given selectively: once, few, many, or a class where the clone is expanded.

d_call: -
clone_size: many
v_call: TRBV2
j_call: TRBJ2-5
cdr3_aa: CASSGGSKETQYF
cdr3_nt: TGTGCCAGCAGTGGGGGCAGCAAAGAGACCCAGTACTTC

d_call: -
clone_size: -
v_call: TRBV7-6
j_call: TRBJ1-1
cdr3_aa: CASSLAEGGTEAFF
cdr3_nt: TGTGCCAGCAGCCTGGCTGAGGGCGGCACTGAAGCTTTCTTT

d_call: -
clone_size: few
v_call: TRBV7-2
j_call: TRBJ2-2
cdr3_aa: CASSDSPGGELFF
cdr3_nt: TGTGCCAGCTCGGACTCGCCAGGCGGGGAGCTGTTTTTT

d_call: TRBD1
clone_size: -
v_call: TRBV7-9
j_call: TRBJ2-7
cdr3_aa: CASSRQGWEQYF
cdr3_nt: TGTGCCAGCAGCCGACAGGGTTGGGAGCAGTACTTC

d_call: -
clone_size: few
v_call: TRBV5-1
j_call: TRBJ2-4
cdr3_aa: CASSTGQLAKNIQYF
cdr3_nt: TGCGCCAGCAGCACCGGACAGCTAGCCAAAAACATTCAGTACTTC

d_call: -
clone_size: many
v_call: TRBV12-3/TRBV12-4
j_call: TRBJ1-2
cdr3_aa: CASSYYGYTF
cdr3_nt: TGTGCCAGCAGCTACTATGGCTACACCTTC

d_call: -
clone_size: -
v_call: TRBV20-1
j_call: TRBJ1-2
cdr3_aa: CSAEVTRVQGYTF
cdr3_nt: TGCAGTGCCGAAGTGACTCGGGTTCAGGGCTACACCTTC

d_call: -
clone_size: -
v_call: TRBV19
j_call: TRBJ1-5
cdr3_aa: CASSIDGRTHTQHF
cdr3_nt: TGTGCCAGTAGTATAGACGGGAGGACCCATACGCAGCATTTT

d_call: TRBD2
clone_size: few
v_call: TRBV3-1
j_call: TRBJ2-5
cdr3_aa: CASSQDLIGASGGTQYF
cdr3_nt: TGTGCCAGCAGCCAAGATCTTATCGGGGCTAGCGGGGGGACCCAGTACTTC

d_call: TRBD2
clone_size: many
v_call: TRBV12-5
j_call: TRBJ2-1
cdr3_aa: CASWGGGADEQFF
cdr3_nt: TGTGCTAGTTGGGGCGGGGGGGCCGATGAGCAGTTCTTC

d_call: TRBD2
clone_size: -
v_call: TRBV7-3
j_call: TRBJ2-2
cdr3_aa: CASSYAGGRTGELFF
cdr3_nt: TGTGCCAGCAGCTATGCGGGAGGGCGCACCGGGGAGCTGTTTTTT

d_call: -
clone_size: -
v_call: TRBV9
j_call: TRBJ1-6
cdr3_aa: CASSVSAASRGSPLHF
cdr3_nt: TGTGCCAGCAGCGTTTCGGCCGCCTCAAGGGGCTCACCCCTCCACTTT

d_call: -
clone_size: many
v_call: TRBV5-1
j_call: TRBJ2-1
cdr3_aa: CASSPTGLAGNEQFF
cdr3_nt: TGCGCCAGCAGCCCCACGGGGCTAGCAGGCAATGAGCAGTTCTTC

d_call: TRBD1
clone_size: -
v_call: TRBV7-9
j_call: TRBJ2-7
cdr3_aa: CASSSNTGGGEQYF
cdr3_nt: TGTGCCAGCAGTTCGAACACAGGGGGCGGCGAGCAGTACTTC

d_call: -
clone_size: -
v_call: TRBV2
j_call: TRBJ1-2
cdr3_aa: CASSASRDTNYGYTF
cdr3_nt: TGTGCCAGCAGTGCTTCCCGGGACACCAACTATGGCTACACCTTC

d_call: TRBD1
clone_size: -
v_call: TRBV20-1
j_call: TRBJ1-2
cdr3_aa: CSEPGTELTYGYTF
cdr3_nt: TGCAGTGAACCGGGGACAGAACTTACCTATGGCTACACCTTC

d_call: -
clone_size: -
v_call: TRBV5-6
j_call: TRBJ2-7
cdr3_aa: CASSLEQGDEQYF
cdr3_nt: TGTGCCAGCAGCTTGGAACAGGGTGACGAGCAGTACTTC

d_call: -
clone_size: -
v_call: TRBV7-2
j_call: TRBJ1-3
cdr3_aa: CASSPWGNTIYF
cdr3_nt: TGTGCCAGCAGCCCATGGGGAAACACCATATATTTT

d_call: -
clone_size: -
v_call: TRBV7-9
j_call: TRBJ1-1
cdr3_aa: CASSPDEGMNTEAFF
cdr3_nt: TGTGCCAGCAGCCCGGATGAAGGGATGAACACTGAAGCTTTCTTT

d_call: TRBD1
clone_size: many
v_call: TRBV5-6
j_call: TRBJ2-2
cdr3_aa: CASSWTGGNGELFF
cdr3_nt: TGTGCCAGCAGCTGGACAGGGGGAAACGGGGAGCTGTTTTTT

d_call: TRBD1
clone_size: many
v_call: TRBV20-1
j_call: TRBJ1-5
cdr3_aa: CSATTGTDYSNQPQHF
cdr3_nt: TGCAGTGCAACCACAGGGACAGATTATAGCAATCAGCCCCAGCATTTT

d_call: TRBD1
clone_size: -
v_call: TRBV10-3
j_call: TRBJ1-1
cdr3_aa: CAISDSGQGPSAFF
cdr3_nt: TGTGCCATCAGTGACTCCGGACAGGGGCCATCAGCTTTCTTT

d_call: -
clone_size: many
v_call: TRBV5-1
j_call: TRBJ2-5
cdr3_aa: CASSSAWTGRETQYF
cdr3_nt: TGCGCCAGCAGCTCCGCCTGGACGGGGAGGGAGACCCAGTACTTC